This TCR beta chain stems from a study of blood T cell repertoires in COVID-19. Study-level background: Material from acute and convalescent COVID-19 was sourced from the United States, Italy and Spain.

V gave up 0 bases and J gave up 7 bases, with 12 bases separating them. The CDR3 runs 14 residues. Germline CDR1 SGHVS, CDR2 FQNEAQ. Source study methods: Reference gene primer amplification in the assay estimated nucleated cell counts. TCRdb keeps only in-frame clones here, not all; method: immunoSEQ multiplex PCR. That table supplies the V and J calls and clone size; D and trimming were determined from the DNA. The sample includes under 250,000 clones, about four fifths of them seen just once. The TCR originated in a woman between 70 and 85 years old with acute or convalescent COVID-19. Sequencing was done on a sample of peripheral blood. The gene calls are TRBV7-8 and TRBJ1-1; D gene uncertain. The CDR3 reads CASSLASGGLEAFF. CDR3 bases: TGTGCCAGCAGCTTAGCGAGTGGCGGCCTTGAAGCTTTCTTT.